These 12 T cell receptor beta chains were all obtained from the same sample, sequenced in a study of cytomegalovirus exposure and HLA in healthy donors listed by TCRdb under 2017. The library was prepared using the immunoSEQ multiplex PCR assay. What TCRdb holds here is the immuneACCESS table cut down to in-frame rearrangements. Part of the clones is not present; checked against another copy, under half of the missing clones reflect an unresolved V gene, and the others are unexplained. This sample is represented by about 220,000 clones; approximately 80% of them were singletons. The top ten clones comprise 11% to 15% of the sample. The sample comprised PBMCs. The receptors derive from a young woman in good health and CMV-seropositive.

The chain links TRBV7-8 to TRBJ2-5, with D tentatively TRBD1 (5 bases). CDR1 is SGHVS, CDR2 FQNEAQ, per germline. The CDR3 length is 13 residues. V was cut by 6 bases and J by 2 bases, with 10 bases left in between. The CDR3 region is CASSTKGQETQYF. In DNA form, the CDR3 reads TGTGCCAGCAGTACCAAGGGGCAAGAGACCCAGTACTTC.

V gene TRBV28 combines with J gene TRBJ2-7; D gene uncertain. The CDR3 runs to 11 residues. Trimming cost V 6 bases and J 2 bases, with 5 bases left between them. Germline V gene data show CDR1 as MDHEN and CDR2 as SYDVKM. The CDR3 sequence is CASSLAYEQYF. The DNA for the CDR3 is TGTGCCAGCAGCCTAGCCTACGAGCAGTACTTC.

The chain is built from TRBV9 and TRBJ2-2, with 7 bases that match TRBD2. Trimming cost V 2 bases and J 4 bases; bases outside gene matches: 5. The CDR3 sequence is 15 residues long. Germline loops: CDR1 SGDLS, CDR2 YYNGEE. The CDR3 DNA reads TGTGCCAGCAGCGTCACGGGAGGTCTCACCGGGGAGCTGTTTTTT. Translating it yields CASSVTGGLTGELFF.

This clone showed up just once. The V and J genes are TRBV9 and TRBJ1-3, with D possibly matching TRBD1 (5 bases). Germline CDR1 SGDLS, CDR2 YYNGEE. V lost 3 bases to trimming and J lost 4 bases, with 14 bases between them. The CDR3 is made up of 15 amino acids. In DNA form, the CDR3 reads TGTGCCAGCAGCGCGGGGGACGGGGACGGAAACACCATATATTTT. This codes for CASSAGDGDGNTIYF.

The V call is TRBV6-1, the J call TRBJ2-1; 10 bases line up with TRBD2. The CDR3 runs 18 residues. Germline CDR1 and CDR2: MNHNS and SASEGT. Germline trimming cut 2 bases from V and 3 bases from J; bases unmatched to any gene: 10. The CDR3 sequence: CASSEKREGRFHYNEQFF. The CDR3 DNA sequence: TGTGCCAGCAGTGAAAAGCGGGAGGGCCGTTTTCACTACAATGAGCAGTTCTTC.

The chain recombines TRBV7-2 with TRBJ2-1, with 7 bases that match TRBD1. CDR3 length: 15 residues. V lost 3 bases, J lost 0 bases, and 2 bases stayed unmatched. Germline V CDR1 and CDR2: SGHTA, FQGNSA. CDR3 bases: TGTGCCAGCAGCTTGAACAGGGGCTCCTACAATGAGCAGTTCTTC. Residues: CASSLNRGSYNEQFF.

The chain combines TRBV6-1 with TRBJ1-3, with D perhaps matching TRBD1 (5 bases). The CDR3 runs to 14 residues. Between the trimmed V and J ends, which lost 4 bases and 4 bases, there was a span of 11 bases. Looked up from germline, CDR1 is MNHNS and CDR2 is SASEGT. The CDR3 here is CASSGGTAGNTIYF. Written as DNA, the CDR3 is TGTGCCAGCAGTGGCGGGACGGCGGGAAACACCATATATTTT.

This clone was detected only once. The chain links TRBV7-2 to TRBJ2-7; no reliable D call. The CDR3 length is 13 residues. The germline V and J ends were trimmed by 5 bases and 4 bases, with 12 bases remaining between them. Germline values: CDR1 SGHTA, CDR2 FQGNSA. CDR3 protein: CASSPQSKYEQYF. CDR3 coding DNA: TGTGCCAGCAGCCCACAATCTAAGTACGAGCAGTACTTC.

This clone was recorded a few times. This rearrangement joins TRBV7-8 to TRBJ2-7, with D perhaps TRBD1 or TRBD2 (5 bases each). The CDR3 sequence is 16 residues long. V lost 6 bases, J lost 3 bases, and 21 bases lay in between. The V gene's germline CDR1 is SGHVS and CDR2 FQNEAQ. The CDR3 sequence is CASSTAEGLGLYEQYF. Written as DNA, the CDR3 is TGTGCCAGCAGTACAGCCGAGGGGCTAGGCCTCTACGAGCAGTACTTC.

The chain is built from TRBV2 and TRBJ2-3; D is unresolved. This CDR3 has 15 amino acids. With 7 bases removed from V and 1 base from J, the gap between germline ends came to 15 bases. Germline assignment: CDR1 SNHLY and CDR2 FYNNEI. The CDR3 loop reads CASTWEWLGTDTQYF. The CDR3 nucleotides read TGTGCCAGCACCTGGGAATGGCTCGGCACAGATACGCAGTATTTT.

The CDR3 nucleotides read TGTGCCAGCAGCTGGGAGCGGGATATCACAGATACGCAGTATTTT. Amino acid sequence: CASSWERDITDTQYF. The chain links TRBV7-8 to TRBJ2-3; 7 bases are a match to TRBD2. Germline V gene sequence: CDR1 SGHVS, CDR2 FQNEAQ. Trimming removed 4 bases from V and 2 bases from J; junction bases left unmatched: 6. The CDR3 runs 15 residues. Combining the CDR3 with reference TRBV7-8 and TRBJ2-3 gives the whole variable domain GAGVSQSPRYKVAKRGQDVALRCDPISGHVSLFWYQQALGQGPEFLTYFQNEAQLDKSGLPSDRFFAERPEGSVSTLKIQRTQQEDSAVYLCASSWERDITDTQYFGPGTRLTVL.

The rearrangement links TRBV19 to TRBJ2-7, with a weak D call TRBD1 (5 bases). CDR1 is LNHDA, CDR2 SQIVND, per germline (reference sequence). The V gene lost 6 bases and the J gene lost 2 bases, with 11 bases spanning the gap. The CDR3 has 13 amino acids. In DNA, the CDR3 is TGTGCCAGTAGGGACGGACAAGCCTACGAGCAGTACTTC. Translation gives CASRDGQAYEQYF.